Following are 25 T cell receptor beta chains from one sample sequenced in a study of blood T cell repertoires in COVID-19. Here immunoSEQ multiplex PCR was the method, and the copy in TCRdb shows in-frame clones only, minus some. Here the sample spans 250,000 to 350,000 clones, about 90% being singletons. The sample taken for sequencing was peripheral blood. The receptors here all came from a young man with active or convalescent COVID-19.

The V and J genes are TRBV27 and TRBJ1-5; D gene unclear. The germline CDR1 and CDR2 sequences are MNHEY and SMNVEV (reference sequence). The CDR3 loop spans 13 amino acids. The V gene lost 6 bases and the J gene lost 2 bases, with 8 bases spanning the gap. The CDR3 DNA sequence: TGTGCCAGCAGCCCCGGTCGCAATCAGCCCCAGCATTTT. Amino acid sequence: CASSPGRNQPQHF.

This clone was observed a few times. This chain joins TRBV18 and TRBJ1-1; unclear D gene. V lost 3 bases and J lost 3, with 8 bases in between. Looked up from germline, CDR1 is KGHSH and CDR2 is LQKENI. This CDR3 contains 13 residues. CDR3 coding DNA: TGTGCCAGCTCACCCTCCCGGGACACTGAAGCTTTCTTT. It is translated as CASSPSRDTEAFF.

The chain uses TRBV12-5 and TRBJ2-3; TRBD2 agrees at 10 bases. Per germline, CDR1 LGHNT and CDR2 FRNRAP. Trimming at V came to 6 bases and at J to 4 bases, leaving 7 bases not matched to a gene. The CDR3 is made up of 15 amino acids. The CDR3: CASGPWTSGADTQYF. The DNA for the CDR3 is TGTGCTAGTGGCCCCTGGACTAGCGGTGCAGATACGCAGTATTTT.

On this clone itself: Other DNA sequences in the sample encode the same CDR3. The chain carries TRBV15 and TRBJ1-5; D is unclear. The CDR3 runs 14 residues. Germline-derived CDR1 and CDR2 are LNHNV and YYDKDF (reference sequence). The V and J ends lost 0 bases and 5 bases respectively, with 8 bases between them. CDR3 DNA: TGTGCCACCAGCAGAGATCGGGGTGATCAGCCCCAGCATTTT. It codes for CATSRDRGDQPQHF.

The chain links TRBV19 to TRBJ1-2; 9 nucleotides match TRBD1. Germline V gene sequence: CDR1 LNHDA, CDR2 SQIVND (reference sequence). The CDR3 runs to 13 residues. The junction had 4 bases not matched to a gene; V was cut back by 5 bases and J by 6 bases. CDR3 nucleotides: TGTGCCAGTAGTGGGACAGGGCGCCATGGCTACACCTTC. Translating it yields CASSGTGRHGYTF.

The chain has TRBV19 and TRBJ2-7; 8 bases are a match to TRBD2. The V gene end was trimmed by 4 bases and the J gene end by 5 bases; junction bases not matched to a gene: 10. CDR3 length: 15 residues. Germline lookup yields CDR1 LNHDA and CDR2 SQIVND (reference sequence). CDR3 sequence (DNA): TGTGCCAGTAGTAGGCCTTACGGGAGGGCCCACGAGCAGTACTTC. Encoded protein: CASSRPYGRAHEQYF.

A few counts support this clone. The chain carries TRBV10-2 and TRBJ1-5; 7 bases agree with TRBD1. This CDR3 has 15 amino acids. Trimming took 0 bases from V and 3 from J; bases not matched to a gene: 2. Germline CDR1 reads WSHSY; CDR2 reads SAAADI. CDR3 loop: CASSESGGINQPQHF. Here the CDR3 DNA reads TGCGCCAGCAGTGAGTCAGGGGGCATCAATCAGCCCCAGCATTTT.

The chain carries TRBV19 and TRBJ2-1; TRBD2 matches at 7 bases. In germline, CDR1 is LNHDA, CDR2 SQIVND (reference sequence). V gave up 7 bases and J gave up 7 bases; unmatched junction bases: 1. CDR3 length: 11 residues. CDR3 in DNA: TGTGCCAGTATCGGGGGGAATGAGCAGTTCTTC. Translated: CASIGGNEQFF.

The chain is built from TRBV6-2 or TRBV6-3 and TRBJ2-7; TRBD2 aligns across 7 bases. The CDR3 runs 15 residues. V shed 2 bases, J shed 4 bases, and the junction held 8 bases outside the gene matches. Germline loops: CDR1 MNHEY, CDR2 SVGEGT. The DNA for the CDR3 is TGTGCCAGCAGTTACACTGGCGGCGGGGGTTACGAGCAGTACTTC. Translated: CASSYTGGGGYEQYF.

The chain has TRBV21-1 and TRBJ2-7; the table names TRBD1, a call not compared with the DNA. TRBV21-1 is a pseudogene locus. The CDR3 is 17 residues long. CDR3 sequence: CASSKVGTGPRVYEQYF. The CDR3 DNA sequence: TGTGCCAGCAGCAAAGTAGGGACAGGCCCGAGGGTCTACGAGCAGTACTTC.

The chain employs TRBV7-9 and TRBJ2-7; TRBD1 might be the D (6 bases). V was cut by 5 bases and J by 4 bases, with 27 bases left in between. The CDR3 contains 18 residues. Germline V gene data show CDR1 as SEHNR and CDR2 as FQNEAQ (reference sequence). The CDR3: CASSHSLWDTDKVYEQYF. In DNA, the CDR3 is TGTGCCAGCAGCCACTCGTTATGGGACACAGATAAAGTATACGAGCAGTACTTC.

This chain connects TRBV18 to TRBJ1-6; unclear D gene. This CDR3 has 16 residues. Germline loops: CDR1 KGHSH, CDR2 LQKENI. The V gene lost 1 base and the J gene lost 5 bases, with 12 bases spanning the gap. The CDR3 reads CASSPRRHLNNSPLHF. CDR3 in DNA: TGTGCCAGCTCACCACGACGACACCTAAATAATTCACCCCTCCACTTT.

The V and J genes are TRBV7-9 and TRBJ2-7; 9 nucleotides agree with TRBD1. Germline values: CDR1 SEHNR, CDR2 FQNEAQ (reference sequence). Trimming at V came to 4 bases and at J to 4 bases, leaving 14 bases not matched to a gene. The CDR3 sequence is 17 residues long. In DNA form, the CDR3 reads TGTGCCAGCAGCTACCAAGCGGGACAGGGATTGAGGTACGAGCAGTACTTC. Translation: CASSYQAGQGLRYEQYF. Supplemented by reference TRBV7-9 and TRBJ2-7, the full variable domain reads DTGVSQNPRHKITKRGQNVTFRCDPISEHNRLYWYRQTLGQGPEFLTYFQNEAQLEKSRLLSDRFSAERPKGSFSTLEIQRTEQGDSAMYLCASSYQAGQGLRYEQYFGPGTRLTVT.

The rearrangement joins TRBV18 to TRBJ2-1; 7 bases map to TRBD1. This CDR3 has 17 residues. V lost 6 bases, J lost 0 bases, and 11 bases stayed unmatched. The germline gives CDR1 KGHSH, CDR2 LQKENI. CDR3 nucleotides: TGTGCCAGCTCGCACAGGCGACAGGGTAGCTCCTACAATGAGCAGTTCTTC. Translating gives CASSHRRQGSSYNEQFF.

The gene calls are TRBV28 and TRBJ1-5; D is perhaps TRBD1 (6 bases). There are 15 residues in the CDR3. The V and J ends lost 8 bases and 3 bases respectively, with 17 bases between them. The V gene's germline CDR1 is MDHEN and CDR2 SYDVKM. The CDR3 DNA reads TGTGCCAGCCGAGCTTTGCGGACAGTCAATCAGCCCCAGCATTTT. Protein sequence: CASRALRTVNQPQHF.

CDR3 amino acids: CASTSTGLNTEAFF. The CDR3 region has the DNA TGTGCCAGCACCTCTACAGGCTTGAACACTGAAGCTTTCTTT. This sequence joins TRBV28 and TRBJ1-1; weak D call: TRBD1 (5 bases). The CDR3 is 14 residues long. V was clipped by 7 bases and J by 0 bases, with 12 bases between them. In germline, CDR1 is MDHEN, CDR2 SYDVKM.

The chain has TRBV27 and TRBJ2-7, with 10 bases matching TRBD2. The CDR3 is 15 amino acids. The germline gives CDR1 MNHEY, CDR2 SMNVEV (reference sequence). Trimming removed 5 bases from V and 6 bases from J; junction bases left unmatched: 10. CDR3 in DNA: TGTGCCAGCAGTCCGCGGACTAGCGGAGTGGGCGAGCAGTACTTC. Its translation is CASSPRTSGVGEQYF.

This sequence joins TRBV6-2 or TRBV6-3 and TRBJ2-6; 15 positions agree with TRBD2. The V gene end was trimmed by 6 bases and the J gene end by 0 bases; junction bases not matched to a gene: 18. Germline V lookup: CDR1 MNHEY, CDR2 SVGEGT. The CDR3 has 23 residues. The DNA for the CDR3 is TGTGCCAGCAGCCCAAGGCGGAGGGGACTAGCGGGAGGCCCCAGCTCTGGGGCCAACGTCCTGACTTTC. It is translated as CASSPRRRGLAGGPSSGANVLTF.

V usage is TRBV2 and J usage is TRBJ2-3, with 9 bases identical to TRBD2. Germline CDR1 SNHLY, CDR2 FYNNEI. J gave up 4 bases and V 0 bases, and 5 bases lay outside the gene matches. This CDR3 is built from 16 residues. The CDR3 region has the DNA TGTGCCAGCAGTGAAGCGGGGCGGGGGGGCGCAGATACGCAGTATTTT. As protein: CASSEAGRGGADTQYF.

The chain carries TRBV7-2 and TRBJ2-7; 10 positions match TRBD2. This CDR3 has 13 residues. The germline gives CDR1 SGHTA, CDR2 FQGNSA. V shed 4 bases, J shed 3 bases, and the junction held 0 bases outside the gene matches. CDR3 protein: CASSWTSGYEQYF. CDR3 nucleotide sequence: TGTGCCAGCAGCTGGACTAGCGGCTACGAGCAGTACTTC.

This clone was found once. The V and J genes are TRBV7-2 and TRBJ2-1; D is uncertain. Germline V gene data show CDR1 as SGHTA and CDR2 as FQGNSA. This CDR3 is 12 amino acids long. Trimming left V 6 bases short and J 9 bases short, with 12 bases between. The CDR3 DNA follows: TGTGCCAGCAGGTCAACGGGTGGTGAGCAGTTCTTC. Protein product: CASRSTGGEQFF.

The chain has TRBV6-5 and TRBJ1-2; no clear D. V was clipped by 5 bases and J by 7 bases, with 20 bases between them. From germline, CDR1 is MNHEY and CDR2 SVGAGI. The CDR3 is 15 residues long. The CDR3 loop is CASSPSPGGVLGYTF. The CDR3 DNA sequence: TGTGCCAGCAGTCCGTCCCCGGGCGGGGTTCTTGGCTACACCTTC.

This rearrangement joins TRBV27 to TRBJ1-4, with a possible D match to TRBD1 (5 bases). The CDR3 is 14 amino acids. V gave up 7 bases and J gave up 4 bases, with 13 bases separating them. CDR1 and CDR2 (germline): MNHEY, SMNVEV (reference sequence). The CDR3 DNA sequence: TGTGCCAGCACCAGGGTGGGCCTTAATGAAAAACTGTTTTTT. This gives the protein CASTRVGLNEKLFF.

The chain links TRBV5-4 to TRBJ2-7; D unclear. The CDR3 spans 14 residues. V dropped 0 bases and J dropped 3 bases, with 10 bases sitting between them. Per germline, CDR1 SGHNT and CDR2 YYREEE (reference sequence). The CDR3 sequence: CASSLGGTLYEQYF. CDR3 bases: TGTGCCAGCAGCTTGGGTGGTACTCTCTACGAGCAGTACTTC.

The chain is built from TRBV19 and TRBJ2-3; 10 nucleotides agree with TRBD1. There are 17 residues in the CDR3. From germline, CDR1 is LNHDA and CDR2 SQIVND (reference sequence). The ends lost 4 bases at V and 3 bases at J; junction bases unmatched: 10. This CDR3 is CASSSDLTGGVTDTQYF. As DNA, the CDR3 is TGTGCCAGTAGTAGTGACCTGACAGGGGGCGTAACAGATACGCAGTATTTT. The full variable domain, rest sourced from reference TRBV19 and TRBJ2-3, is DGGITQSPKYLFRKEGQNVTLSCEQNLNHDAMYWYRQDPGQGLRLIYYSQIVNDFQKGDIAEGYSVSREKKESFPLTVTSAQKNPTAFYLCASSSDLTGGVTDTQYFGPGTRLTVL.